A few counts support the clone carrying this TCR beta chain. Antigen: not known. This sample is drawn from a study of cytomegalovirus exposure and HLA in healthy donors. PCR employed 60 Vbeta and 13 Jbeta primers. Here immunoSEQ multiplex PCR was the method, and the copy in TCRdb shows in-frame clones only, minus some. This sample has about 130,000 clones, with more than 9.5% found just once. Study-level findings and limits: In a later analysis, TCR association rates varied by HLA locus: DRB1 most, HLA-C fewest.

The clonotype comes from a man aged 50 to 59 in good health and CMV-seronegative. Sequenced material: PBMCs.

The CDR3 region has the DNA TGTGCCAGCAGTTTAAACCCAGGACAGGGGGTAGCCAAAAACATTCAGTACTTC. Protein: CASSLNPGQGVAKNIQYF. The chain joins TRBV27 to TRBJ2-4; 10 bases are a match to TRBD1. Germline V CDR1 and CDR2: MNHEY, SMNVEV (reference sequence). This CDR3 is 18 amino acids long. Trimming at V came to 2 bases and at J to 0 bases, leaving 7 bases not matched to a gene.